This TCR beta chain comes out of a study of CD8+ T cells in alopecia areata. Germline CDR1 GTSNPN, CDR2 SVGIG (reference sequence). Trimming took off 4 bases at V and 7 bases at J, with 20 bases between the two ends. CDR3 length equals 15 residues. Extraction of RNA preceded its reverse transcription into cDNA, which served as the sequencing template. The assay was immunoSEQ multiplex PCR, and TCRdb's table has in-frame clones only and misses some. The sample has 110,000 or so clones; around three fifths are singletons. Treatment reported: oral pan-JAK inhibitor, 5-10 mg twice daily. The material was CD4+ T cells sorted from blood, obtained at week 24, from a patient treated with tofacitinib. This receptor was obtained from a human donor with alopecia areata. The chain joins TRBV30 to TRBJ1-5, with D tentatively TRBD1 (6 bases). CDR3 nucleotides: TGTGCCTGGAAGCCGGCAGGGGAATCGGGCCAGCCCCAGCATTTT. Its protein product is CAWKPAGESGQPQHF.